This is a list of T cell receptor beta chains from one sample in a study of T and B cells in COVID-19 patients. One entry per CDR3 protein results from TCRdb running MiXCR on the multiplex PCR reads. The data hold fewer than 15,000 distinct CDR3 sequences, with 25% to 35% observed a single time. The specimen sequenced was blood. All receptors derive from a human donor who had recovered from COVID-19. CDR3s include the opening cysteine and the closing phenylalanine or tryptophan. Each record gives: D gene, V gene, J gene, clone size, CDR3 protein, CDR3 DNA. A D gene is named only where the DNA matches it firmly. A row's size may be missing; if present it is once, few, many or a size class.

D gene: -
V gene: TRBV6-1
J gene: TRBJ1-5
clone size: -
CDR3 protein: CATSRRPERRVSQHF
CDR3 DNA: TGTGCCACATCCCGAAGACCCGAACGGAGAGTTTCCCAGCATTTT

D gene: -
V gene: TRBV6-2/TRBV6-3
J gene: TRBJ1-1
clone size: few
CDR3 protein: CASSEDTNTEAFF
CDR3 DNA: TGTGCCAGCAGTGAGGACACGAACACTGAAGCTTTCTTT

D gene: -
V gene: TRBV5-4
J gene: TRBJ2-7
clone size: medium-sized
CDR3 protein: CASSLDPDGYEQYF
CDR3 DNA: TGTGCCAGCAGCCTGGACCCCGACGGCTACGAGCAGTACTTC

D gene: -
V gene: TRBV12-3/TRBV12-4
J gene: TRBJ1-3
clone size: -
CDR3 protein: CASQQDSGNTIYF
CDR3 DNA: TGTGCCAGTCAACAGGACTCTGGAAACACCATATATTTT

D gene: -
V gene: TRBV4-1
J gene: TRBJ2-5
clone size: once
CDR3 protein: CASSPVDRHQETQYF
CDR3 DNA: TGCGCCAGCAGTCCTGTAGACAGGCACCAAGAGACCCAGTACTTC

D gene: -
V gene: TRBV12-3/TRBV12-4
J gene: TRBJ2-7
clone size: -
CDR3 protein: CASKQGYSSYEQYF
CDR3 DNA: TGTGCCAGCAAGCAGGGGTATAGCTCCTACGAGCAGTACTTC

D gene: -
V gene: TRBV5-4
J gene: TRBJ2-3
clone size: many
CDR3 protein: CASSLDSSTDTQYF
CDR3 DNA: TGTGCCAGCAGCTTGGACAGCAGCACAGATACGCAGTATTTT

D gene: TRBD1
V gene: TRBV19
J gene: TRBJ2-3
clone size: -
CDR3 protein: CVSSSDRGRADTQYF
CDR3 DNA: TGTGTTAGTAGTTCAGACAGGGGGCGTGCAGATACGCAGTATTTT

D gene: TRBD2
V gene: TRBV5-4
J gene: TRBJ2-1
clone size: -
CDR3 protein: CASSLNLVLGLGSGSQDEQFF
CDR3 DNA: TGTGCCAGCAGCTTGAATCTCGTGTTGGGGCTAGGGAGCGGGAGTCAAGATGAGCAGTTCTTC

D gene: -
V gene: TRBV6-5
J gene: TRBJ2-1
clone size: many
CDR3 protein: CASSERVDGNEQFF
CDR3 DNA: TGTGCCAGCAGTGAACGGGTCGACGGTAATGAGCAGTTCTTC

D gene: -
V gene: TRBV19
J gene: TRBJ1-3
clone size: medium-sized
CDR3 protein: CASSIVLPGRLGNTIYF
CDR3 DNA: TGTGCCAGTAGTATAGTTCTCCCGGGACGCCTGGGGAACACCATATATTTT

D gene: -
V gene: TRBV7-9
J gene: TRBJ2-1
clone size: -
CDR3 protein: CASSLAGSEQFF
CDR3 DNA: TGTGCCAGCAGCTTGGCAGGGTCTGAGCAGTTCTTC

D gene: TRBD2
V gene: TRBV27
J gene: TRBJ2-1
clone size: -
CDR3 protein: CASKRLAGGPSNEQFF
CDR3 DNA: TGTGCCAGCAAGAGACTAGCGGGAGGGCCAAGCAATGAGCAGTTCTTC

D gene: -
V gene: TRBV6-5
J gene: TRBJ2-3
clone size: few
CDR3 protein: CASSDRLGDTQYF
CDR3 DNA: TGTGCCAGCAGTGACAGGCTCGGAGATACGCAGTATTTT

D gene: -
V gene: TRBV29-1
J gene: TRBJ2-7
clone size: medium-sized
CDR3 protein: CSVRKAGQNSYEQYF
CDR3 DNA: TGCAGCGTGCGGAAGGCTGGACAGAATTCCTACGAGCAGTACTTC

D gene: TRBD2
V gene: TRBV10-3
J gene: TRBJ2-3
clone size: -
CDR3 protein: CAISESGFTSGNTDTQYF
CDR3 DNA: TGTGCCATCAGTGAGTCTGGGTTTACTAGCGGGAACACAGATACGCAGTATTTT

D gene: TRBD2
V gene: TRBV5-6
J gene: TRBJ2-2
clone size: medium-sized
CDR3 protein: CASSPGGRISTGELFF
CDR3 DNA: TGTGCCAGCAGCCCGGGCGGGAGGATTTCTACCGGGGAGCTGTTTTTT

D gene: -
V gene: TRBV11-3
J gene: TRBJ2-3
clone size: medium-sized
CDR3 protein: CASSLQRAREYTDTQYF
CDR3 DNA: TGTGCCAGCAGCTTACAGCGGGCCAGGGAATACACAGATACGCAGTATTTT

D gene: -
V gene: TRBV11-3
J gene: TRBJ2-1
clone size: -
CDR3 protein: CASSGWGEQFF
CDR3 DNA: TGTGCCAGCAGCGGATGGGGTGAGCAGTTCTTC

D gene: TRBD2
V gene: TRBV27
J gene: TRBJ2-1
clone size: -
CDR3 protein: CATSDLTSGFHEQFF
CDR3 DNA: TGTGCCACCAGTGATTTAACTAGCGGGTTTCATGAGCAGTTCTTC

D gene: -
V gene: TRBV4-2
J gene: TRBJ2-1
clone size: few
CDR3 protein: CASSQSLGTVNEQFF
CDR3 DNA: TGTGCCAGCAGCCAAAGCCTCGGGACCGTAAATGAGCAGTTCTTC

D gene: TRBD2
V gene: TRBV7-9
J gene: TRBJ2-1
clone size: -
CDR3 protein: CASSLGTSGARNEQFF
CDR3 DNA: TGTGCCAGCAGCTTAGGGACTAGCGGAGCCCGCAATGAGCAGTTCTTC

D gene: -
V gene: TRBV21-1
J gene: TRBJ2-7
clone size: -
CDR3 protein: CASSKAGLAQLHYEQYF
CDR3 DNA: TGTGCCAGCAGCAAAGCCGGACTAGCCCAACTCCACTACGAGCAGTACTTC

D gene: -
V gene: TRBV12-3/TRBV12-4
J gene: TRBJ1-3
clone size: few
CDR3 protein: CASSSPSGTSSGNTIYF
CDR3 DNA: TGTGCCAGCAGCAGTCCTAGTGGCACGAGCTCTGGAAACACCATATATTTT

D gene: -
V gene: TRBV30
J gene: TRBJ1-5
clone size: -
CDR3 protein: CAWSVGGTAGQPQHF
CDR3 DNA: TGTGCCTGGAGTGTAGGAGGGACGGCGGGTCAGCCCCAGCATTTT

D gene: -
V gene: TRBV19
J gene: TRBJ2-1
clone size: medium-sized
CDR3 protein: CASSAGNEQFF
CDR3 DNA: TGTGCCAGTAGTGCCGGTAATGAGCAGTTCTTC

D gene: TRBD1
V gene: TRBV6-6
J gene: TRBJ1-5
clone size: -
CDR3 protein: CASSPTGRSNQPQHF
CDR3 DNA: TGTGCCAGCAGTCCGACAGGGAGAAGCAATCAGCCCCAGCATTTT

D gene: TRBD2
V gene: TRBV7-9
J gene: TRBJ2-3
clone size: -
CDR3 protein: CASSFRLAGGFTDTQYF
CDR3 DNA: TGTGCCAGCAGCTTTCGGTTAGCGGGAGGATTCACAGATACGCAGTATTTT

D gene: TRBD2
V gene: TRBV13
J gene: TRBJ2-3
clone size: -
CDR3 protein: CASSPTSGRPAQYF
CDR3 DNA: TGTGCCAGCAGCCCAACTAGCGGGAGACCTGCGCAGTATTTT

D gene: -
V gene: TRBV11-3
J gene: TRBJ1-1
clone size: few
CDR3 protein: CASSPSRSGRYIEAFF
CDR3 DNA: TGTGCCAGCAGCCCGAGCCGATCCGGACGCTATATCGAAGCTTTCTTT

D gene: -
V gene: TRBV27
J gene: TRBJ2-1
clone size: many
CDR3 protein: CASSLGLLRVDEQFF
CDR3 DNA: TGTGCCAGCAGTTTGGGACTCCTGAGGGTCGATGAGCAGTTCTTC

D gene: TRBD2
V gene: TRBV29-1
J gene: TRBJ2-2
clone size: -
CDR3 protein: CSVETGTSGKGELFF
CDR3 DNA: TGCAGCGTTGAGACCGGGACTAGCGGGAAAGGGGAGCTGTTTTTT

D gene: TRBD1
V gene: TRBV18
J gene: TRBJ2-1
clone size: -
CDR3 protein: CASSPSQGASYNEQFF
CDR3 DNA: TGTGCCAGCTCTCCCAGCCAGGGGGCCTCCTACAATGAGCAGTTCTTC

D gene: -
V gene: TRBV6-5
J gene: TRBJ1-5
clone size: -
CDR3 protein: CASRLAAQPQHF
CDR3 DNA: TGTGCCAGCCGTCTGGCCGCACAGCCCCAGCATTTT

D gene: -
V gene: TRBV5-4
J gene: TRBJ1-2
clone size: -
CDR3 protein: CASSLFGGRQGYTF
CDR3 DNA: TGTGCCAGCAGCTTGTTCGGGGGGCGCCAGGGCTACACCTTC

D gene: TRBD2
V gene: TRBV6-6
J gene: TRBJ2-7
clone size: -
CDR3 protein: CASSRGGFRSSYEQYF
CDR3 DNA: TGTGCCAGCAGCCGGGGAGGGTTCCGAAGCTCCTACGAGCAGTACTTC

D gene: -
V gene: TRBV27
J gene: TRBJ1-2
clone size: medium-sized
CDR3 protein: CASSTPNYGYTF
CDR3 DNA: TGTGCCAGCAGCACACCTAACTATGGCTACACCTTC

D gene: TRBD1
V gene: TRBV27
J gene: TRBJ1-5
clone size: few
CDR3 protein: CASSWTGRGAQHF
CDR3 DNA: TGTGCCAGCAGTTGGACAGGGAGGGGGGCCCAGCATTTT

D gene: -
V gene: TRBV4-2
J gene: TRBJ2-7
clone size: few
CDR3 protein: CASSQDPGSTYEQYF
CDR3 DNA: TGTGCCAGCAGCCAAGATCCAGGGTCAACCTACGAGCAGTACTTC

D gene: -
V gene: TRBV10-3
J gene: TRBJ2-2
clone size: -
CDR3 protein: CAITGPAGGGGTGELFF
CDR3 DNA: TGTGCCATCACGGGTCCGGCAGGAGGGGGGGGTACCGGGGAGCTGTTTTTT

D gene: -
V gene: TRBV5-1
J gene: TRBJ1-2
clone size: -
CDR3 protein: CASFGTTEEFCYTF
CDR3 DNA: TGCGCCAGCTTTGGTACAACGGAGGAGTTTTGCTACACCTTC

D gene: -
V gene: TRBV27
J gene: TRBJ2-3
clone size: -
CDR3 protein: CASSRDWGPGDTQYF
CDR3 DNA: TGTGCCAGCAGTCGGGACTGGGGGCCAGGAGATACGCAGTATTTT

D gene: -
V gene: TRBV12-3/TRBV12-4
J gene: TRBJ1-2
clone size: -
CDR3 protein: CASRPLGGNYGYTF
CDR3 DNA: TGTGCCAGCAGGCCCCTGGGGGGGAACTATGGCTACACCTTC

D gene: TRBD1
V gene: TRBV15
J gene: TRBJ2-7
clone size: few
CDR3 protein: CATSRQGARYEQYF
CDR3 DNA: TGTGCCACCAGCAGGCAGGGGGCGCGGTACGAGCAGTACTTC

D gene: TRBD2
V gene: TRBV29-1
J gene: TRBJ2-2
clone size: medium-sized
CDR3 protein: CSGGTSGRRTGELFF
CDR3 DNA: TGCAGCGGGGGGACTAGCGGGAGGAGGACCGGGGAGCTGTTTTTT

D gene: -
V gene: TRBV21-1
J gene: TRBJ2-2
clone size: -
CDR3 protein: CASSNSRADTGELFF
CDR3 DNA: TGTGCCAGCAGCAACAGCAGGGCGGACACCGGGGAGCTGTTTTTT

D gene: -
V gene: TRBV27
J gene: TRBJ2-7
clone size: many
CDR3 protein: CASSHASDSLQEQYF
CDR3 DNA: TGTGCCAGCAGCCATGCTTCGGACTCCCTTCAGGAGCAGTACTTC

D gene: -
V gene: TRBV15
J gene: TRBJ2-3
clone size: many
CDR3 protein: CATSRDSAGYTDTQYF
CDR3 DNA: TGTGCCACCAGCAGAGATTCAGCGGGTTACACAGATACGCAGTATTTT

D gene: -
V gene: TRBV11-2
J gene: TRBJ2-7
clone size: -
CDR3 protein: CASSTTSGSYSYEQYF
CDR3 DNA: TGTGCCAGCAGCACCACTAGTGGGAGTTACTCCTACGAGCAGTACTTC

D gene: -
V gene: TRBV24-1
J gene: TRBJ2-3
clone size: once
CDR3 protein: CATSEDAGTTHTDTQYF
CDR3 DNA: TGTGCCACCAGTGAGGACGCCGGGACAACGCACACAGATACGCAGTATTTT

D gene: -
V gene: TRBV11-3
J gene: TRBJ1-6
clone size: -
CDR3 protein: CASEEGGVSPLHF
CDR3 DNA: TGTGCCAGCGAAGAGGGGGGGGTTTCACCCCTCCACTTT

D gene: -
V gene: TRBV12-3/TRBV12-4
J gene: TRBJ2-7
clone size: -
CDR3 protein: CASSIAGNTYEQYF
CDR3 DNA: TGTGCCAGCAGTATAGCCGGGAATACCTACGAGCAGTACTTC

D gene: TRBD2
V gene: TRBV5-1
J gene: TRBJ2-5
clone size: -
CDR3 protein: CASSFQREGRETQYF
CDR3 DNA: TGCGCCAGCAGCTTCCAGCGGGAGGGCCGGGAGACCCAGTACTTC